One TCR beta chain is described in this entry. Its antigen is unknown. TCRdb's table, derived via immunoSEQ multiplex PCR, lists solely in-frame clones and lacks some. The sample records about 62,000 clones, approximately 79% being singletons. The data are from a study of OX40 agonist ivuxolimab in advanced cancers. About the research overall: Ivuxolimab, an agonist antibody against OX40 (CD134), was given to patients. Study-wide results and limits: Expanded clones were, on average, more numerous among CD8+ T cells than CD4+.

This CDR3 spans 11 amino acids. The germline gives CDR1 MNHEY, CDR2 SVGAGI. V was cut by 3 bases and J by 7 bases, with 5 bases left in between. Material: CD4+ or CD8+ T cells sorted from blood, obtained in a trial of the OX40 agonist ivuxolimab. V usage is TRBV6-5 and J usage is TRBJ2-3; no clear D gene. This TCR was recovered from an adult with an advanced solid tumor such as melanoma, head and neck, liver or kidney cancer. CDR3 nucleotide sequence: TGTGCCAGCAGTTATAAGAATACGCAGTATTTT. Translation: CASSYKNTQYF.